Listed below are T cell receptor beta chains from one sample, sequenced in a study of Ad26.COV2.S vaccination and SARS-CoV-2 variants. Libraries were prepared by immunoSEQ multiplex PCR; TCRdb keeps only in-frame clonotypes and omits some of them. The sample holds 250,000 to 300,000 clones, about 87% seen once. This sample comprised peripheral blood, obtained in a trial of Ad26.COV2.S vaccine versus placebo. The receptor source for this set is a person between 18 and 65 years old who received the Ad26.COV2.S COVID-19 vaccine or a placebo. The CDR3 runs from the conserved cysteine through the conserved F or W. Fields, in order: D gene, V gene, clone size, J gene, CDR3 protein, CDR3 DNA. The D gene is left open where the match is weak. Some rows mark clone size as missing; the rest say once, few, many or name a class of expanded clone.

.	TRBV6-5	.	TRBJ2-3	CASSPTADTQYF	TGTGCCAGCAGTCCCACCGCAGATACGCAGTATTTT
TRBD2	TRBV18	few	TRBJ2-2	CASSPQAGVGFTGELFF	TGTGCCAGCTCACCACAAGCGGGGGTCGGATTCACCGGGGAGCTGTTTTTT
.	TRBV14	.	TRBJ1-6	CASSQEWAGNSPLHF	TGTGCCAGCAGCCAAGAATGGGCAGGGAATTCACCCCTCCACTTT
.	TRBV30	once	TRBJ2-7	CAWSVMYEQYF	TGTGCCTGGAGTGTAATGTACGAGCAGTACTTC
.	TRBV12-5	.	TRBJ1-1	CASGSVALEAFF	TGTGCTAGTGGTTCGGTTGCTCTTGAAGCTTTCTTT
.	TRBV3-1/TRBV3-2	.	TRBJ1-3	CASSQARLGQALGTGNTIYF	TGTGCCAGCAGCCAAGCTCGGCTGGGGCAGGCCTTGGGGACTGGAAACACCATATATTTT
.	TRBV12-3/TRBV12-4	.	TRBJ1-2	CASSFDRKGGYTF	TGTGCCAGCAGTTTTGACAGGAAGGGTGGCTACACCTTC
.	TRBV10-3	.	TRBJ2-1	CAISADFTSYNEQFF	TGTGCCATCAGTGCGGACTTTACCTCCTACAATGAGCAGTTCTTC
.	TRBV28	.	TRBJ1-1	CASSLPQRNTEAFF	TGTGCCAGCAGTTTACCACAGAGGAACACTGAAGCTTTCTTT
.	TRBV7-6	.	TRBJ2-7	CASSLKPGQNYEQYF	TGTGCCAGCAGCTTAAAACCCGGACAAAACTACGAGCAGTACTTC
TRBD1	TRBV19	.	TRBJ1-5	CASSIIKGAGQPQHF	TGTGCCAGTAGTATTATAAAGGGGGCAGGGCAGCCCCAGCATTTT
TRBD1	TRBV5-1	.	TRBJ1-4	CASSLTGGANEKLFF	TGCGCCAGCAGCTTAACAGGGGGGGCTAATGAAAAACTGTTTTTT
.	TRBV10-3	few	TRBJ1-1	CAISVRGNTEAFF	TGTGCCATCAGTGTTCGGGGGAACACTGAAGCTTTCTTT
.	TRBV6-1	.	TRBJ2-3	CASSEVRVNTDTQYF	TGTGCCAGCAGTGAAGTGAGGGTCAACACAGATACGCAGTATTTT
TRBD2	TRBV7-3	.	TRBJ2-5	CASSLGLAGVETQYF	TGTGCCAGCAGCTTAGGACTAGCGGGGGTTGAGACCCAGTACTTC
.	TRBV5-8	.	TRBJ1-1	CASSLTRVNTEAFF	TGTGCCAGCAGTTTGACCAGGGTGAACACTGAAGCTTTCTTT
.	TRBV7-8	.	TRBJ2-7	CASSLVWDEQYF	TGTGCCAGCAGCTTAGTATGGGACGAGCAGTACTTC
.	TRBV5-6	.	TRBJ1-5	CASSPGRGRQQPQHF	TGTGCCAGCAGCCCCGGCAGGGGCAGGCAGCAGCCCCAGCATTTT